This T cell receptor (beta chain) was obtained from a study of immune evolution from preneoplasia to lung adenocarcinoma. This clone occurred a few times. Measured with immunoSEQ multiplex PCR; TCRdb has only the in-frame clones, and not every one. This table holds 27,000 or so clones, about 76% found once. H&E slides confirmed each diagnosis, reviewed by two pathologists independently. V was cut by 2 bases and J by 6 bases, with 13 bases left in between. The CDR3 has 15 residues. CDR1 and CDR2 from the germline V gene are SGHTA and FQGNSA. The gene calls are TRBV7-2 and TRBJ2-2, with D possibly matching TRBD2 (6 bases). Material: FFPE invasive lung adenocarcinoma tissue. The receptor comes from a person between 55 and 69 years old with invasive lung adenocarcinoma. Some clones in this sample may be carry-over from other donors' samples. The CDR3 loop is CASSLIPRGAGELFF. The CDR3 DNA follows: TGTGCCAGCAGCTTAATCCCTCGCGGGGCCGGGGAGCTGTTTTTT.